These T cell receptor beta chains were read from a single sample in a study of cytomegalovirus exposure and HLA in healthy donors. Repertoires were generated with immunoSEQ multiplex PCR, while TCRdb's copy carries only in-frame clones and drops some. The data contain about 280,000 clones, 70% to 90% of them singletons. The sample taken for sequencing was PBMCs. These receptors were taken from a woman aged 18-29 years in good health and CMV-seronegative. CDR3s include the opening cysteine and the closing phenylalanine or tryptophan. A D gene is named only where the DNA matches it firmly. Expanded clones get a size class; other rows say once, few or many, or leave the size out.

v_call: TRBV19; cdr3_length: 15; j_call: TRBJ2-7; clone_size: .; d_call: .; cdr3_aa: CASSIAQGGDYEQYF; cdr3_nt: TGTGCCAGTAGTATAGCTCAGGGTGGAGACTACGAGCAGTACTTC
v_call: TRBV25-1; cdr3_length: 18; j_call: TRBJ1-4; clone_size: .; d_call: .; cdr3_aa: CASSLPPPGQGVGEKLFF; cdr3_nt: TGTGCCAGCAGCCTCCCCCCTCCGGGTCAGGGTGTCGGTGAAAAACTGTTTTTT
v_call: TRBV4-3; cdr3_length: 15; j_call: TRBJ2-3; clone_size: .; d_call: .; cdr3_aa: CASSQDKPGTDTQYF; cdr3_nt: TGCGCCAGCAGCCAAGATAAGCCCGGCACAGATACGCAGTATTTT
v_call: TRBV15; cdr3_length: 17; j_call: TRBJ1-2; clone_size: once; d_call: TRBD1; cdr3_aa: CATLRDRGSGMIYGYTF; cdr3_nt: TGTGCCACCCTCCGGGACAGGGGGTCGGGTATGATCTATGGCTACACCTTC
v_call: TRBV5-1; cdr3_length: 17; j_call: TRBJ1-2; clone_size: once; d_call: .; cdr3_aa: CASSLDFDTASNYGYTF; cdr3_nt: TGCGCCAGCAGCTTGGATTTCGACACCGCCTCTAACTATGGCTACACCTTC
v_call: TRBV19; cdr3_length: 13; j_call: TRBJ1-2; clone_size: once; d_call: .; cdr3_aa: CASIGDSHYGYTF; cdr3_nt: TGTGCCAGTATCGGAGACAGCCACTATGGCTACACCTTC
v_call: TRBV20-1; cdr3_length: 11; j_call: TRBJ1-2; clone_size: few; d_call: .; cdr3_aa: CSARWGRGYTF; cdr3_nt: TGCAGTGCTAGGTGGGGCAGAGGCTACACCTTC
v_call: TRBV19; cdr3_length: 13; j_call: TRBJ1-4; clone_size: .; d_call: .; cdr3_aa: CASSVDRNEKLFF; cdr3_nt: TGTGCCAGTAGTGTAGACAGGAATGAAAAACTGTTTTTT
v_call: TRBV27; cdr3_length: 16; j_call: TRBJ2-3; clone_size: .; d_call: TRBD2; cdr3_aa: CASSSASGRARDTQYF; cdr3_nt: TGTGCCAGCAGTTCGGCTAGCGGGAGGGCCAGGGACACGCAGTATTTT
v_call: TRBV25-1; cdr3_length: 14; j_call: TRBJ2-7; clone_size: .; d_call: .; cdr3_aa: CASSEFGHSYEQYF; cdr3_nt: TGTGCCAGCAGTGAATTTGGGCACTCCTACGAGCAGTACTTC
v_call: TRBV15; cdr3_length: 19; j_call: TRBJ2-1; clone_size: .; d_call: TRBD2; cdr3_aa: CATSRDLGDEREAHNEQFF; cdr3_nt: TGTGCCACCAGCAGAGATTTAGGGGATGAGCGGGAGGCCCACAATGAGCAGTTCTTC
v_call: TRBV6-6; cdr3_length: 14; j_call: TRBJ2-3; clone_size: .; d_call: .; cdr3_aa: CASTPVRNTDTQYF; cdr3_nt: TGTGCCAGCACCCCCGTGCGTAACACAGATACGCAGTATTTT
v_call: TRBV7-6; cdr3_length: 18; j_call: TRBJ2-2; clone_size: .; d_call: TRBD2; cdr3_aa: CASSDTSGSFWLGGELFF; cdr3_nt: TGTGCCAGCAGCGACACTAGCGGGAGCTTTTGGTTGGGCGGGGAGCTGTTTTTT
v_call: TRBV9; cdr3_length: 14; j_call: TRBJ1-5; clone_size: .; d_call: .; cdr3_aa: CASGRGAADQPQHF; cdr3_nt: TGTGCCAGCGGCCGGGGGGCGGCGGACCAGCCCCAGCATTTT
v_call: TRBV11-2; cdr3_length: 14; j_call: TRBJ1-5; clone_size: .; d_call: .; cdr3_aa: CASSLSGDHQPQHF; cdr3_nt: TGTGCCAGCAGCTTATCAGGGGACCACCAGCCCCAGCATTTT
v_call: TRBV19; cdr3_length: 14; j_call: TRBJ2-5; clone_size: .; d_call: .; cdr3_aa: CASSSRQEQETQYF; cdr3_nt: TGTGCCAGTAGTTCCCGACAGGAACAAGAGACCCAGTACTTC
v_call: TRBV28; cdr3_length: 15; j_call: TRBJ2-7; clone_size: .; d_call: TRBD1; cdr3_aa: CASSFSGTGADEQYF; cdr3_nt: TGTGCCAGCAGTTTCTCCGGGACAGGGGCCGACGAGCAGTACTTC
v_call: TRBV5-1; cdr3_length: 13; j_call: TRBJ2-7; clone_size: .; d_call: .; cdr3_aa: CASSLGQSYEQYF; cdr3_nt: TGCGCCAGCAGCTTGGGGCAGTCCTACGAGCAGTACTTC
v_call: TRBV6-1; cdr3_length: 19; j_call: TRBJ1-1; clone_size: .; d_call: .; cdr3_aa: CASSVRSGSGEILNTEAFF; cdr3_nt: TGTGCCAGCAGTGTAAGATCGGGAAGTGGGGAAATCCTGAACACTGAAGCTTTCTTT
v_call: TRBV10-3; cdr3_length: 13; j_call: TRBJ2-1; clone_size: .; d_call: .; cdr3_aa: CATLRGGSDEQFF; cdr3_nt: TGTGCCACCCTGCGGGGAGGTTCCGATGAGCAGTTCTTC
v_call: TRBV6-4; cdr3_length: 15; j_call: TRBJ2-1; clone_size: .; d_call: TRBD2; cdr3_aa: CASSSLAGSLNEQFF; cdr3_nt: TGTGCCAGCAGCTCCCTAGCGGGGTCCCTCAATGAGCAGTTCTTC
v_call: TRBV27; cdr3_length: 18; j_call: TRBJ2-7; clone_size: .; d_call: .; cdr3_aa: CASSSPKVSEPSSYEQYF; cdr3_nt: TGTGCCAGCAGTTCCCCTAAAGTTAGTGAACCGAGCTCCTACGAGCAGTACTTC
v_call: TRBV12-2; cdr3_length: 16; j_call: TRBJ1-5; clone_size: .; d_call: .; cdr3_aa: CASRTRGPYSNQPQHF; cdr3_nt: TGTGCAAGTCGCACCAGAGGCCCGTATAGCAATCAGCCCCAGCATTTT
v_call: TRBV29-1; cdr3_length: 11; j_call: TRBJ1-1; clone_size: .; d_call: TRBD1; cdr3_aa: CSGGQDTEAFF; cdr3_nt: TGCAGCGGTGGACAGGACACTGAAGCTTTCTTT